One and the same sample provided the 25 T cell receptor beta chains below, sequenced in a study of STAT5B mutations in CD4+ large granular lymphocyte leukemia. Only in-frame clones appear in the TCRdb table, and some are missing; sequencing was by immunoSEQ multiplex PCR. Found here are approximately 30,000 clones, around three quarters of them singletons; the top ten hold roughly 1.9%. Sequenced sample: CD4+ T cells from blood buffy coats. These receptors originate from a human donor in good health.

The V and J genes are TRBV2 and TRBJ1-6; a weak D match, TRBD1 (6 bases). The CDR3 sequence is 14 residues long. The germline CDR1 and CDR2 sequences are SNHLY and FYNNEI. V lost 9 bases to trimming and J lost 9 bases, with 18 bases between them. DNA of the CDR3: TGTGCCAGTCTCCAACAGGGAGGAGGTTCACCCCTCCACTTT. This encodes CASLQQGGGSPLHF.

This clone showed up just once. The rearrangement uses TRBV28 and TRBJ1-2; no reliable D call. V was pared by 8 bases and J by 4 bases, with 14 bases between. The germline V gene encodes CDR1 MDHEN and CDR2 SYDVKM. CDR3 length: 13 amino acids. CDR3 in amino acids: CASEDPWGYGYTF. CDR3 sequence (DNA): TGTGCCAGCGAGGATCCTTGGGGCTATGGCTACACCTTC.

A few counts support this clone. This chain links TRBV9 with TRBJ2-5; 7 bases are shared with TRBD1. CDR1 SGDLS and CDR2 YYNGEE come from the germline V gene. This CDR3 has 17 residues. V was clipped by 4 bases and J by 5 bases; unmatched bases: 17. In DNA, the CDR3 is TGTGCCAGCAGCCCTCAGGGGGTCAGTTATATCGGGGAGACCCAGTACTTC. Its translation is CASSPQGVSYIGETQYF.

The rearrangement links TRBV5-6 to TRBJ1-6, with TRBD1 as a possible D gene (5 bases). The V end lost 3 bases, the J end lost 7 bases, and 11 bases lay between the germline ends. CDR1 is SGHDT and CDR2 is YYEEEE in the germline V gene. The CDR3 consists of 14 residues. CDR3 protein: CASSSTVRNSPLHF. In nucleotides, the CDR3 is TGTGCCAGCAGCTCGACAGTAAGAAATTCACCCCTCCACTTT.

The rearrangement joins TRBV6-1 to TRBJ2-4; TRBD1 matches at 10 bases. Germline-derived CDR1 and CDR2 are MNHNS and SASEGT. J lost 4 bases, V lost 6 bases, and 3 bases had no gene match. The CDR3 sequence is 14 residues long. The CDR3 region has the DNA TGTGCCAGCAGAGGACAGGGGGGGAAAAACATTCAGTACTTC. This encodes CASRGQGGKNIQYF.

This clone was found once. The chain couples TRBV27 to TRBJ1-1; maybe TRBD1 (5 bases). This CDR3 region has 14 residues. Germline-derived CDR1 and CDR2 are MNHEY and SMNVEV (reference sequence). Between the trimmed V and J ends, which lost 7 bases and 5 bases, there was a span of 17 bases. CDR3 in DNA: TGTGCCAGCACACATGGAGGGGCCGGGACTGAAGCTTTCTTT. Translating it yields CASTHGGAGTEAFF.

This chain uses TRBV7-2 with TRBJ2-1, with TRBD2 matching 12 bases. V shed 5 bases, J shed 6 bases, and the junction held 5 bases outside the gene matches. The CDR3 consists of 15 residues. The germline gives CDR1 SGHTA, CDR2 FQGNSA. This CDR3 reads CASSMLAGGINEQFF. In DNA form, the CDR3 reads TGTGCCAGCAGCATGCTAGCGGGGGGGATCAATGAGCAGTTCTTC. The full variable domain, in which reference TRBV7-2 and TRBJ2-1 provide the parts outside the CDR3, is GAGVSQSPSNKVTEKGKDVELRCDPISGHTALYWYRQSLGQGLEFLIYFQGNSAPDKSGLPSDRFSAERTGGSVSTLTIQRTQQEDSAVYLCASSMLAGGINEQFFGPGTRLTVL.

CDR3 amino acids: CSVATDGTYEQYF. In nucleotides, the CDR3 is TGCAGCGTTGCGACGGACGGGACCTACGAGCAGTACTTC. V usage is TRBV29-1 and J usage is TRBJ2-7; TRBD2 is a possible D gene (5 bases). The CDR3 is 13 residues long. Trimming removed 4 bases at V and 2 bases at J, with 12 bases between. Germline-derived CDR1 and CDR2 are SQVTM and ANQGSEA.

The rearrangement uses TRBV7-2 and TRBJ1-4; TRBD1 is a possible D gene (5 bases). Between the trimmed V and J ends, which lost 5 bases and 8 bases, there was a span of 18 bases. CDR3 size: 15 residues. CDR1 is SGHTA and CDR2 is FQGNSA in the germline V gene. CDR3 region: CASSDTGRRSEKLFF. Written as DNA, the CDR3 is TGTGCCAGCAGCGACACAGGACGGCGAAGCGAAAAACTGTTTTTT. The full variable domain, rest sourced from reference TRBV7-2 and TRBJ1-4, is GAGVSQSPSNKVTEKGKDVELRCDPISGHTALYWYRQSLGQGLEFLIYFQGNSAPDKSGLPSDRFSAERTGGSVSTLTIQRTQQEDSAVYLCASSDTGRRSEKLFFGSGTQLSVL.

The chain is built from TRBV6-6 and TRBJ1-6; D is perhaps TRBD1 (6 bases). V was pared by 6 bases and J by 5 bases, with 11 bases between. Looked up from germline, CDR1 is MNHNY and CDR2 is SVGAGI (reference sequence). CDR3 length: 14 residues. CDR3 residues: CASRGAGDNSPLHF. For the CDR3, the DNA is TGTGCCAGCAGGGGGGCAGGAGATAATTCACCCCTCCACTTT.

The gene calls are TRBV9 and TRBJ2-7; D is ambiguous. CDR3 length: 14 residues. V was clipped by 4 bases and J by 2 bases, with 13 bases between them. Germline values: CDR1 SGDLS, CDR2 YYNGEE. CDR3 protein: CASSLRSSPYEQYF. Written as DNA, the CDR3 is TGTGCCAGCAGCCTAAGGAGTAGCCCCTACGAGCAGTACTTC. Full variable domain (remainder filled in from reference TRBV9 and TRBJ2-7): DSGVTQTPKHLITATGQRVTLRCSPRSGDLSVYWYQQSLDQGLQFLIQYYNGEERAKGNILERFSAQQFPDLHSELNLSSLELGDSALYFCASSLRSSPYEQYFGPGTRLTVT.

CDR3 nucleotide sequence: TGTGCCAGCAGCGCCGTCGACAGACTAAATCAGCCCCAGCATTTT. Translated, it gives CASSAVDRLNQPQHF. The chain links TRBV7-2 to TRBJ1-5, with D possibly TRBD1 on 5 matching bases. With 5 bases removed from V and 4 bases from J, the gap between germline ends came to 15 bases. The CDR3 runs 15 residues. CDR1 and CDR2 (germline): SGHTA, FQGNSA.

The J gene is TRBJ2-3, the V gene TRBV6-5; 7 bases are shared with TRBD2. CDR1 and CDR2 (germline): MNHEY, SVGAGI. Unmatched junction bases numbered 10, after V lost 11 bases and J lost 5 bases. This CDR3 contains 13 residues. This CDR3 reads CAAGAGDEDTQYF. The CDR3 nucleotides read TGTGCCGCTGGGGCGGGGGATGAAGATACGCAGTATTTT.

This clone was counted a few times. V and J are TRBV14 and TRBJ1-2; no clear D. Trimming cost V 1 base and J 7 bases, with 10 bases left between them. The CDR3 runs to 13 residues. Germline V gene lookup returns CDR1 SGHDN and CDR2 FVKESK. This CDR3 is CASSQVAGVGYTF. CDR3 DNA: TGTGCCAGCAGCCAAGTAGCCGGGGTTGGCTACACCTTC.

The sample holds a few counts of this clone. The chain is built from TRBV6-6 and TRBJ2-6; TRBD1 matches at 8 bases. This CDR3 is 15 amino acids long. J gave up 3 bases and V 6 bases, and 4 bases lay outside the gene matches. Germline V gene data show CDR1 as MNHNY and CDR2 as SVGAGI (reference sequence). CDR3 sequence reads: CASSYRGSGANVLTF. In DNA, the CDR3 is TGTGCCAGCAGCTACAGGGGGAGTGGGGCCAACGTCCTGACTTTC.

The V call is TRBV19, the J call TRBJ1-2; no firm D call. V gave up 2 bases and J gave up 8 bases, with 9 bases separating them. The CDR3 has 12 residues. Germline V CDR1 and CDR2: LNHDA, SQIVND (reference sequence). The DNA for the CDR3 is TGTGCCAGTAGTATACGACTTCGAGGCTACACCTTC. Its protein product is CASSIRLRGYTF.

This clone was observed a handful of times. Written as DNA, the CDR3 is TGTGCCAGCAGGTCAACCTACGAGCAGTACTTC. As protein: CASRSTYEQYF. The chain has TRBV28 and TRBJ2-7, with no clear D. The germline gives CDR1 MDHEN, CDR2 SYDVKM. This CDR3 has 11 amino acids. Trimming removed 6 bases at V and 2 bases at J, with 5 bases between.

The rearrangement uses TRBV29-1 and TRBJ2-4; D might be TRBD2 (6 bases). This CDR3 spans 14 amino acids. V was shortened by 3 bases and J by 6 bases, with 15 bases between the two germline ends. Germline CDR1 reads SQVTM; CDR2 reads ANQGSEA. The CDR3 loop reads CSVDRLGGGNIQYF. For the CDR3, the DNA is TGCAGCGTTGACCGACTAGGCGGTGGAAACATTCAGTACTTC.

This clone showed up just once. V usage is TRBV9 and J usage is TRBJ2-7; tentative D call: TRBD2 (5 bases). V was cut by 3 bases and J by 6 bases, with 16 bases left in between. Germline assignment: CDR1 SGDLS and CDR2 YYNGEE. The CDR3 has 14 residues. The DNA of the CDR3 is TGTGCCAGCAGCGCCCTCGGGGAGTACGCCGAGCAGTACTTC. Amino acids: CASSALGEYAEQYF.

This sequence joins TRBV6-5 and TRBJ2-1, with TRBD1 matching over 12 bases. Germline V gives CDR1 MNHEY, CDR2 SVGAGI. The V gene end was trimmed by 5 bases and the J gene end by 9 bases; junction bases not matched to a gene: 5. The CDR3 is 14 residues long. CDR3 DNA: TGTGCCAGCAGTCGGGACAGGGGGCAGGGTGAGCAGTTCTTC. Translated, it gives CASSRDRGQGEQFF.

This chain links TRBV2 with TRBJ1-2; TRBD1 matches 8 bases. Germline CDR1 is SNHLY and CDR2 is FYNNEI. The CDR3 totals 14 residues. Trimming at V came to 2 bases and at J to 8 bases, leaving 7 bases not matched to a gene. The CDR3 here is CASSETGGRGGYTF. CDR3 bases: TGTGCCAGCAGTGAAACAGGGGGAAGAGGGGGCTACACCTTC.

This clone was observed a single time. The V call is TRBV28, the J call TRBJ2-7; the D is unclear. The CDR3 is made up of 11 amino acids. Between the trimmed V and J ends, which lost 4 bases and 3 bases, there was a span of 4 bases. Germline assignment: CDR1 MDHEN and CDR2 SYDVKM. This chain's CDR3 is CASSSRYEQYF. As DNA, the CDR3 is TGTGCCAGCAGTTCACGCTACGAGCAGTACTTC.

This chain connects TRBV27 to TRBJ2-7; possible D gene TRBD1, 7 bases. This CDR3 has 14 amino acids. V dropped 8 bases and J dropped 1 base, with 15 bases sitting between them. CDR1 and CDR2 (germline): MNHEY, SMNVEV (reference sequence). CDR3 sequence reads: CASWGATGSYEQYF. In nucleotides, the CDR3 is TGTGCCAGCTGGGGGGCGACAGGGTCCTACGAGCAGTACTTC.

The chain employs TRBV7-9 and TRBJ2-7; D may be TRBD1 or TRBD2 (5 bases each). Looked up from germline, CDR1 is SEHNR and CDR2 is FQNEAQ (reference sequence). The CDR3 sequence is 14 residues long. V was pared by 4 bases and J by 3 bases, with 13 bases between. The chain's CDR3 is CASSSTGTNYEQYF. The CDR3 DNA reads as TGTGCCAGCAGCTCTACCGGGACCAACTACGAGCAGTACTTC.

The chain links TRBV7-9 to TRBJ2-1; D possibly corresponds to TRBD2 (7 bases). The CDR3 sequence is 13 residues long. The ends were cut back, 3 bases at V and 7 bases at J, with 10 bases in the middle. Germline V gives CDR1 SEHNR, CDR2 FQNEAQ (reference sequence). As DNA, the CDR3 is TGTGCCAGCAGCTTGGGGGGGGCGAATGAGCAGTTCTTC. Residues: CASSLGGANEQFF.